This T cell receptor (beta chain) was documented in a study of radiotherapy plus CTLA-4 blockade in lung cancer (dated by TCRdb to the late 2010s). Notes on the research overall: Among enrolled patients, around 18% had an objective response and 25% to 40% reached disease control. General study outcomes and caveats: The strongest predictors of response, as reported, were early dynamic changes in blood T cell clones along with a rise in serum interferon-beta after radiation. After treatment with radiotherapy and ipilimumab, TCR clones that originated in tumors expanded in peripheral blood.

Library prep was done by the immunoSEQ multiplex PCR assay. TCRdb carries this immuneACCESS record with in-frame sequences only. Its versions omit some clonotypes, under half of them owing to an unresolved V gene in the studies checked, with the rest unexplained. For this sample there are roughly 39,000 clones; over 65% appear just once. Around 9% of the sample is held by the ten biggest clonotypes. V drops 6 bases and J drops 6 bases, leaving 6 bases in between. CDR1 LNHDA and CDR2 SQIVND were looked up in the germline V gene (reference sequence). The CDR3, cysteine through phenylalanine, is 11 amino acids long. The read is trimmed to its CDR3 DNA, 33 bases read in frame from base 1. Focal radiation therapy combined with CTLA-4 blockade (ipilimumab) was tested in patients with chemo-refractory metastatic non-small-cell lung cancer. Concerning this clone: There is no known antigen for this receptor. Nothing much larger sits one base from this clone, and base qualities are not available.

The sequence was obtained from a human donor with non-small cell lung cancer who had stable disease on radiotherapy plus ipilimumab. The chain is made from TRBV19 and TRBJ2-1, with the D gene not confidently named. Sequencing used peripheral blood, obtained from a patient treated with radiotherapy plus ipilimumab. This receptor has the CDR3 CASRQTNEQFF. The DNA sequence is as follows: TGTGCCAGTAGACAGACCAATGAGCAGTTCTTC.